A single sample gave rise to the 29 T cell receptor beta chains below, sequenced in a study of metastatic and nonmetastatic thyroid tumors. TCRdb used MiXCR to call clones anew from the PCR reads. Of roughly 48,000 clones listed, approximately 19% are singletons. Thyroid surgery was preceded by no treatment in any patient. Sequencing input: blood. Every receptor here comes from a female donor with papillary thyroid cancer or a benign thyroid nodule (not recorded which). Some clones in this sample may be carry-over from other donors' samples.

There are many counts of this clone. The V gene is TRBV11-1, the J gene TRBJ2-4, with 7 bases fitting TRBD2. V was clipped by 4 bases and J by 0 bases; unmatched bases: 12. CDR3 length: 18 amino acids. Looked up from germline, CDR1 is SGHAT and CDR2 is FQDESV (reference sequence). The CDR3 reads CASSSSRASGIAKNIQYF. DNA of the CDR3: TGTGCCAGCAGCTCGAGTCGGGCTAGCGGAATAGCCAAAAACATTCAGTACTTC.

This clone is medium-sized (0.01 to 0.1%) in the sample. The chain is built from TRBV6-1 and TRBJ2-2; D is perhaps TRBD1 (6 bases). Germline V gene sequence: CDR1 MNHNS, CDR2 SASEGT. This CDR3 has 14 amino acids. Trimming cost V 5 bases and J 3 bases, with 10 bases left between them. CDR3: CASSSQGYTGELFF. The CDR3 nucleotides read TGTGCCAGCAGTTCCCAGGGGTACACCGGGGAGCTGTTTTTT.

This clone has a single count. The chain employs TRBV7-3 and TRBJ2-1, with D perhaps TRBD1 or TRBD2 (6 bases each). Trimming took 5 bases from V and 4 from J, leaving 15 bases between them. There are 15 residues in the CDR3. CDR1 is SGHTA and CDR2 is FQGTGA in the germline V gene. The CDR3 region is CASSATSQGYNEQFF. The CDR3 region has the DNA TGTGCCAGCAGCGCGACTAGTCAGGGGTACAATGAGCAGTTCTTC.

This clone was observed many times. The chain recombines TRBV30 with TRBJ2-7; 9 positions match TRBD1. Unmatched junction bases numbered 3, after V lost 3 bases and J lost 3 bases. The CDR3 is made up of 13 amino acids. Germline V gene data show CDR1 as GTSNPN and CDR2 as SVGIG (reference sequence). Here the CDR3 reads CAWRSTGGYEQYF. The CDR3 DNA reads TGTGCCTGGAGGTCGACAGGGGGCTACGAGCAGTACTTC.

This clone was recorded many times. The rearrangement uses TRBV27 and TRBJ2-7, with 7 nucleotides matching TRBD2. Germline-derived CDR1 and CDR2 are MNHEY and SMNVEV (reference sequence). J gave up 2 bases and V 0 bases, and 7 bases lay outside the gene matches. The CDR3 length is 16 residues. CDR3 region: CASSLSGTIGTYEQYF. CDR3 sequence (DNA): TGTGCCAGCAGTTTATCAGGGACTATCGGAACCTACGAGCAGTACTTC.

In this sample, this clone turned up many times. The chain couples TRBV12-3 or TRBV12-4 to TRBJ2-1, with D perhaps TRBD1 (6 bases). V was trimmed by 5 bases and J by 8 bases, leaving 10 bases between them. This CDR3 region has 12 residues. Here the CDR3 DNA reads TGTGCCAGCAGTCAGGGGTGGGATGAGCAGTTCTTC. Translation: CASSQGWDEQFF.

This clone was observed many times. The CDR3 is CASSFHPGVTEAFF. CDR3 DNA: TGTGCCAGCAGCTTTCACCCAGGGGTAACTGAAGCTTTCTTT. The V call is TRBV7-2, the J call TRBJ1-1, with D maybe TRBD1 (6 bases). The V gene lost 3 bases and the J gene lost 5 bases, with 13 bases spanning the gap. The CDR3 is made up of 14 amino acids. Germline CDR1 and CDR2: SGHTA and FQGNSA.

This clone showed up many times. This rearrangement joins TRBV6-2 or TRBV6-3 to TRBJ1-1; D not resolved. The CDR3 is 15 amino acids. In germline, CDR1 is MNHEY, CDR2 SVGEGT. Trimming took 5 bases from V and 0 from J, leaving 13 bases between them. CDR3 region: CASSLQSIMNTEAFF. CDR3 bases: TGTGCCAGCAGTCTACAGAGTATCATGAACACTGAAGCTTTCTTT.

In this sample, this clone turned up many times. The chain is built from TRBV12-3 or TRBV12-4 and TRBJ2-2; D remains unclear. Trimming took off 3 bases at V and 0 bases at J, with 8 bases between the two ends. The CDR3 totals 15 residues. CDR3 DNA sequence: TGTGCCAGCAGTTTTTACAGTACGAACACCGGGGAGCTGTTTTTT. Translation: CASSFYSTNTGELFF.

In its sample, this clone was seen a few times. A much larger clonotype is one base distant, so this may be a read error. The same CDR3 arises from other DNA sequences in this sample as well. The chain is built from TRBV7-8 and TRBJ2-5; D call uncertain. Trimming removed 5 bases at V and 2 bases at J, with 12 bases between. This CDR3 contains 14 residues. Germline loops: CDR1 SGHVS, CDR2 FQNEAQ. Here the CDR3 DNA reads TGTGCCAGCAGCAGTCGGCGGCAGCAAGAGACCCAGTACTTC. It encodes CASSSRRQQETQYF.

This clone was picked up many times. The V call is TRBV9, the J call TRBJ1-1; 9 bases map to TRBD1. V shed 3 bases, J shed 6 bases, and the junction held 12 bases outside the gene matches. The CDR3 sequence is 16 residues long. The germline CDR1 and CDR2 sequences are SGDLS and YYNGEE. The DNA for the CDR3 is TGTGCCAGCAGCGAAAATAACGGGGACAGGGAGTCTGAAGCTTTCTTT. This encodes CASSENNGDRESEAFF.

This chain joins TRBV4-2 and TRBJ2-3; 7 nucleotides line up with TRBD2. Per germline, CDR1 LGHNA and CDR2 YNFKEQ. The CDR3 extends over 16 amino acids. Trimming removed 0 bases from V and 2 bases from J; junction bases left unmatched: 5. In DNA, the CDR3 is TGTGCCAGCAGCCAAGAATGGCGGGGGACCACAGATACGCAGTATTTT. The encoded protein is CASSQEWRGTTDTQYF.

Ten or more counts support this clone. The V gene is TRBV20-1, the J gene TRBJ2-7, with D perhaps matching TRBD1 or TRBD2 (5 bases each). Germline-derived CDR1 and CDR2 are DFQATT and SNEGSKA (reference sequence). Trimming shortened V by 3 bases and J by 3 bases, and 15 bases separated the two germline ends. The CDR3 has 14 amino acids. DNA for the CDR3: TGCAGTGCTAGTCCCTCCGGGGCGAACTACGAGCAGTACTTC. It translates to CSASPSGANYEQYF.

The chain links TRBV20-1 to TRBJ2-7; the D call may be TRBD1 or TRBD2 (5 bases each). CDR1 is DFQATT, CDR2 SNEGSKA, per germline (reference sequence). V was cut by 5 bases and J by 2 bases, with 16 bases left in between. The CDR3 runs to 14 residues. Written as DNA, the CDR3 is TGCAGTGCTCCATCGGGACGCCTCGCCTACGAGCAGTACTTC. Translating gives CSAPSGRLAYEQYF.

There are many counts of this clone. The rearrangement uses TRBV7-8 and TRBJ1-1; TRBD1 aligns across 12 bases. Germline lookup yields CDR1 SGHVS and CDR2 FQNEAQ. Trimming removed 0 bases from V and 3 bases from J; junction bases left unmatched: 8. This CDR3 is built from 18 residues. The CDR3 region has the DNA TGTGCCAGCAGCTTAGCGTCCCGGGACAGGGGGCTGCACACTGAAGCTTTCTTT. Its protein is CASSLASRDRGLHTEAFF.

On this clone: One end of the junction does not line up with germline, which may come from a read error. This chain connects TRBV5-1 to TRBJ1-1; D remains unclear. The length of the CDR3 is 14 residues. Germline CDR1 and CDR2: SGHRS and YFSETQ. DNA for the CDR3: TGCGCCAGCAGCTTGGAAGGGTTTGGCACTGAAGCTTTCTTC. This gives the protein CASSLEGFGTEAFF.

This clone was counted a few times. The V and J genes are TRBV2 and TRBJ2-7; unclear D gene. The CDR3 extends over 15 amino acids. The germline gives CDR1 SNHLY, CDR2 FYNNEI. V dropped 4 bases and J dropped 2 bases, with 15 bases sitting between them. The CDR3 bases are TGTGCCAGCAGTGGAGATTTGGGTCTGCCCTACGAGCAGTACTTC. It codes for CASSGDLGLPYEQYF.

In its sample, this clone was seen many times. The genes are TRBV27 and TRBJ2-6; TRBD1 agrees at 7 bases. Germline CDR1 and CDR2: MNHEY and SMNVEV (reference sequence). The junction had 4 bases not matched to a gene; V was cut back by 5 bases and J by 3 bases. The CDR3 extends over 15 amino acids. CDR3 amino acids: CASSPRGLGANVLTF. The CDR3 bases are TGTGCCAGCAGTCCGAGGGGGCTTGGGGCCAACGTCCTGACTTTC.

On this clone: At one end, the junction sequence differs from germline, possibly due to a read error. The rearrangement links TRBV6-5 to TRBJ2-1; no clear D gene. Germline lookup yields CDR1 MNHEY and CDR2 SVGAGI. CDR3 length: 15 amino acids. Here the CDR3 DNA reads TGTGCCAGCAGTTACTCGGTGGGGTTCTACAATGAGCGGTTCTTC. Its translation: CASSYSVGFYNERFF.

This clone was counted many times. The rearrangement uses TRBV28 and TRBJ2-3; 8 nucleotides agree with TRBD2. With V trimmed by 1 base and J by 4 bases, 4 bases remained unmatched. The germline V gene has CDR1 MDHEN and CDR2 SYDVKM. The CDR3 is made up of 15 amino acids. The CDR3 bases are TGTGCCAGCAGTTTATCCAGCGGGAGAGCAGATACGCAGTATTTT. Protein product: CASSLSSGRADTQYF.

For this clone: The CDR3 does not close with the conserved phenylalanine or tryptophan, likely indicating a read error. This chain uses TRBV5-1 with TRBJ1-1; TRBD1 is a possible D gene (5 bases). V lost 3 bases, J lost 10 bases, and 25 bases lay in between. Germline V lookup: CDR1 SGHRS, CDR2 YFSETQ. The CDR3 runs to 16 residues. The chain's CDR3 is CASSWGGDLGEDGAFL. CDR3 in DNA: TGCGCCAGCAGCTGGGGTGGTGACCTGGGGGAGGATGGAGCTTTCCTT.

This clone appeared many times. This chain links TRBV4-1 with TRBJ2-5; TRBD1 matches at 8 bases. The CDR3 contains 17 residues. V shed 0 bases and J 5 bases; nucleotides not matched to a gene: 11. CDR1 is MGHRA, CDR2 YSYEKL, per germline. CDR3 protein: CASSQDSDRVPSETQYF. The CDR3 DNA sequence: TGCGCCAGCAGCCAAGACTCGGACAGGGTGCCTTCGGAGACCCAGTACTTC.

The gene calls are TRBV30 and TRBJ1-4; D unresolved. Germline CDR1 reads GTSNPN; CDR2 reads SVGIG (reference sequence). Trimming cost V 8 bases and J 8 bases, with 12 bases left between them. The CDR3 sequence is 11 residues long. CDR3 nucleotides: TGTGCCACTAAGGGAGACGAAAAACTGTTTTTT. Protein product: CATKGDEKLFF.

This clone was observed at least ten times. The chain couples TRBV20-1 to TRBJ1-1, with TRBD1 matching over 7 bases. Germline CDR1 is DFQATT and CDR2 is SNEGSKA (reference sequence). This CDR3 is built from 12 residues. J gave up 5 bases and V 6 bases, and 6 bases lay outside the gene matches. CDR3 coding DNA: TGCAGTGCGCGACCAGGGGGGACTGAAGCTTTCTTT. Translated: CSARPGGTEAFF.

This clone has ten or more counts. The J gene is TRBJ2-1, the V gene TRBV6-1, with TRBD2 matching 15 bases. V shed 6 bases and J 9 bases; nucleotides not matched to a gene: 6. Germline assignment: CDR1 MNHNS and CDR2 SASEGT. The CDR3 extends over 15 amino acids. The CDR3 sequence is CASRKGGLAGGEQFF. The CDR3 DNA sequence: TGTGCCAGCAGGAAGGGGGGACTAGCGGGAGGTGAGCAGTTCTTC.

Many counts were recorded for this clone. The CDR3 spells CASITSSGTFANTGELFF. In DNA, the CDR3 is TGTGCCAGCATCACTTCTAGCGGAACGTTCGCGAACACCGGGGAGCTGTTTTTT. V usage is TRBV7-8 and J usage is TRBJ2-2; 7 positions agree with TRBD2. Unmatched junction bases numbered 14, after V lost 7 bases and J lost 0 bases. This CDR3 is 18 amino acids long. Per germline, CDR1 SGHVS and CDR2 FQNEAQ. The full variable domain, rest sourced from reference TRBV7-8 and TRBJ2-2, is GAGVSQSPRYKVAKRGQDVALRCDPISGHVSLFWYQQALGQGPEFLTYFQNEAQLDKSGLPSDRFFAERPEGSVSTLKIQRTQQEDSAVYLCASITSSGTFANTGELFFGEGSRLTVL.

Note on this clone: A much larger clone is a single base away; this may be a read error. Distinct nucleotide sequences in the sample also encode this CDR3. V gene TRBV5-5 combines with J gene TRBJ2-5; D is ambiguous. Germline values: CDR1 SGHKS, CDR2 YYEKEE (reference sequence). The CDR3 totals 12 residues. In nucleotides, the CDR3 is TGTGCCAGCAGCTCCTCAGAAGAGACACAGTACTTC. It codes for CASSSSEETQYF.

There are many counts of this clone. The chain couples TRBV7-8 to TRBJ2-7; D is uncertain. The V gene's germline CDR1 is SGHVS and CDR2 FQNEAQ. The CDR3 has 15 amino acids. V lost 4 bases to trimming and J lost 0 bases, with 13 bases between them. The CDR3 DNA follows: TGTGCCAGCAGCTCCCGGGTCCTAACCTCCTACGAGCAGTACTTC. It codes for CASSSRVLTSYEQYF.

To note about this clone: The same CDR3 arises from other DNA sequences in this sample as well. The CDR3: CSAGKTGTSGSFRYEQYF. The CDR3 DNA follows: TGCAGTGCTGGTAAGACCGGAACTAGCGGTAGTTTTAGGTACGAGCAGTACTTC. V usage is TRBV20-1 and J usage is TRBJ2-7, with 8 bases lining up with TRBD2. This CDR3 contains 18 residues. Germline loops: CDR1 DFQATT, CDR2 SNEGSKA (reference sequence). V lost 5 bases to trimming and J lost 4 bases; unmatched junction nucleotides: 22.